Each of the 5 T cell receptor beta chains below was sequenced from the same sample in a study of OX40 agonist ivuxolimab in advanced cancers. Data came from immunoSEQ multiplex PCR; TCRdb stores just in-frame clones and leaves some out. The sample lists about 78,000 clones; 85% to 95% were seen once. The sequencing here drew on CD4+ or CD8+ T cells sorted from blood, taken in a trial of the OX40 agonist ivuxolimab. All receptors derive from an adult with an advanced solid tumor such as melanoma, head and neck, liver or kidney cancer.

The CDR3: CASTVGGGQGDFETQYF. CDR3 nucleotide sequence: TGTGCCAGCACCGTAGGGGGGGGGCAGGGGGATTTCGAGACCCAGTACTTC. This chain connects TRBV25-1 to TRBJ2-5; D assignment may be TRBD1 or TRBD2 (7 bases each). CDR3 length equals 17 residues. Germline-derived CDR1 and CDR2 are MGHDK and SYGVNS. The ends were cut back, 7 bases at V and 5 bases at J, with 26 bases in the middle.

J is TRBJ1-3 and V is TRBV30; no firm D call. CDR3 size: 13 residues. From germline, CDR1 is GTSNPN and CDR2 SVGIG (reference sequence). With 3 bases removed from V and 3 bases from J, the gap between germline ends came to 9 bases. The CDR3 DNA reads TGTGCCTGGAGACAGTCGGGTGGAAACACCATATATTTT. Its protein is CAWRQSGGNTIYF.

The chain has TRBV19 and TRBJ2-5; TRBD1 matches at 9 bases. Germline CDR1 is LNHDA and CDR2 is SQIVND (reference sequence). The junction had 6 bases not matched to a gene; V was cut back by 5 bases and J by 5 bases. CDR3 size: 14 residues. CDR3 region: CASSPYRGQETQYF. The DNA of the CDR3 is TGTGCCAGTAGTCCCTACAGGGGGCAGGAGACCCAGTACTTC.

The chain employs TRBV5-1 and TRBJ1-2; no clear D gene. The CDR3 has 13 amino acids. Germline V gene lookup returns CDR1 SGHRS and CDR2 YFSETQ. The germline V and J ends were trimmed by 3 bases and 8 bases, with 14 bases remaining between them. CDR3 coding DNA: TGCGCCAGCAGCTCCGGGTCGGGAGAAGGCTACACCTTC. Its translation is CASSSGSGEGYTF. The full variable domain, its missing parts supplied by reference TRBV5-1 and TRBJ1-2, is KAGVTQTPRYLIKTRGQQVTLSCSPISGHRSVSWYQQTPGQGLQFLFEYFSETQRNKGNFPGRFSGRQFSNSRSEMNVSTLELGDSALYLCASSSGSGEGYTFGSGTRLTVV.

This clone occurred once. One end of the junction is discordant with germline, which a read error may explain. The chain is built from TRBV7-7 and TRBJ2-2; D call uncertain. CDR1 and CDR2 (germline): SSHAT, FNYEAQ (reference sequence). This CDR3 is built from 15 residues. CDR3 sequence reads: CASTLGPRSSGELFF. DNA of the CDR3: TGTGCTAGCACCCTCGGGCCACGGTCGTCCGGGGAGCTGTTTTTT.